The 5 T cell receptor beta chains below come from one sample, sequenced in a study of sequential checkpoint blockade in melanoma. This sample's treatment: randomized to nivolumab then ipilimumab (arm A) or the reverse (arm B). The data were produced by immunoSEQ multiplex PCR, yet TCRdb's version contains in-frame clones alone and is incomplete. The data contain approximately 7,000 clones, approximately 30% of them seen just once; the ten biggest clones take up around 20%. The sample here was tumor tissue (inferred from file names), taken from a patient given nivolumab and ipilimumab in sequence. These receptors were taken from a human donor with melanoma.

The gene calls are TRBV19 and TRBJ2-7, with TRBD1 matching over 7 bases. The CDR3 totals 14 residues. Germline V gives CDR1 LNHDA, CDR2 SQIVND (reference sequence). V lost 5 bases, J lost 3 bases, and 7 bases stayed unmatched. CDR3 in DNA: TGTGCCAGTAGTCCCCAGGGGGATAGCTACGAGCAGTACTTC. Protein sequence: CASSPQGDSYEQYF.

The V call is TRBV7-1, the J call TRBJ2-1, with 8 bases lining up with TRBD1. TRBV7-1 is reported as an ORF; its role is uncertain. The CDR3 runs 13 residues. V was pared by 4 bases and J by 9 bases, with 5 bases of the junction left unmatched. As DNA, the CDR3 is TGTGCCAGCAGCTTAGGACAGGGCATTGAGCAGTTCTTC. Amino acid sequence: CASSLGQGIEQFF.

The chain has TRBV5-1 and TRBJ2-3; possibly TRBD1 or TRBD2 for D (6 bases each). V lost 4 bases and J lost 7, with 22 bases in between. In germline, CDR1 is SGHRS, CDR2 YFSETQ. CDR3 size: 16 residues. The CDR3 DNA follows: TGCGCCAGCAGCCTAGGGGGGCAGGAGGGCGTACATACGCAGTATTTT. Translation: CASSLGGQEGVHTQYF.

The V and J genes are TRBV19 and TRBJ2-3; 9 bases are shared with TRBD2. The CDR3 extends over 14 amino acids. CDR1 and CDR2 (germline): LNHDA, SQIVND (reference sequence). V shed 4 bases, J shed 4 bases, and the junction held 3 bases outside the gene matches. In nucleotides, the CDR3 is TGTGCCAGTAGTAGTAGCGGGAGCTCAGATACGCAGTATTTT. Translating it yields CASSSSGSSDTQYF.

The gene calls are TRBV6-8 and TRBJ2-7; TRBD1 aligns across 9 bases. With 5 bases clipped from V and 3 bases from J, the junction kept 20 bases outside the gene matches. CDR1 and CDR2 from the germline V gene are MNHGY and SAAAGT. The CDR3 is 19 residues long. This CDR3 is CASSVLSAVGTGINYEQYF. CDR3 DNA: TGTGCCAGCAGTGTCCTATCGGCTGTCGGGACAGGGATTAACTACGAGCAGTACTTC.